The 24 T cell receptor beta chains given below trace back to one sample, sequenced in a study of neurological immune-mediated disorders (dated by TCRdb to between 2017 and 2020). Library creation used 5' RACE. TCRdb lists the instrument as Illumina HiSeq 2500. TCRdb redid the processing of the public reads, applying fastp at Q25 and MiXCR, and retained in-frame beta chains. Records with the same CDR3 protein are collapsed into one entry carrying the most frequent genes and DNA. The sample table records about 23,000 distinct CDR3 sequences; approximately 13% of these occur just once. The biggest ten clones account for less than 15% of the sample. The sequenced sample was PBMCs. Receptors were obtained from an older woman with HTLV-1-associated myelopathy (HAM/TSP).

This clonotype was seen ten or more times. The rearrangement uses TRBV10-3 and TRBJ1-1; 9 bases line up with TRBD1. After removal of 6 bases from V and 2 bases from J, the junction contained 4 bases not matched to a gene. CDR3 length: 14 residues. Germline V lookup: CDR1 ENHRY, CDR2 SYGVKD. Here the CDR3 DNA reads TGTGCCATCAGCTGGGACAGGGATAACACTGAAGCTTTCTTT. This codes for CAISWDRDNTEAFF.

This clonotype is judged medium-sized. CDR3 residues: CASSLIDRITEAFF. CDR3 DNA sequence: TGTGCCAGCAGCCTGATCGACAGGATCACTGAAGCTTTCTTT. This chain connects TRBV14 to TRBJ1-1; weak D call: TRBD1 (6 bases). V shed 4 bases and J shed 4 bases, with 13 bases lying between them. Germline V gives CDR1 SGHDN, CDR2 FVKESK. The CDR3 has 14 amino acids.

In its sample, this clonotype was seen many times. The chain couples TRBV6-5 to TRBJ2-1; D is perhaps TRBD1 or TRBD2 (5 bases each). V was pared by 6 bases and J by 2 bases, with 8 bases between. This CDR3 region has 13 residues. Germline V gene lookup returns CDR1 MNHEY and CDR2 SVGAGI. The CDR3 coding sequence is TGTGCCAGCAGGATGGGACCCTACAATGAGCAGTTCTTC. It specifies CASRMGPYNEQFF.

J is TRBJ1-2 and V is TRBV7-9; D is possibly TRBD1 (5 bases). V was shortened by 1 base and J by 8 bases, with 14 bases between the two germline ends. This CDR3 region has 14 residues. CDR1 and CDR2 from the germline V gene are SEHNR and FQNEAQ (reference sequence). The CDR3 DNA reads TGTGCCAGCAGCTTAGTGAGCGGGGGAGAAGGCTACACCTTC. Amino acid sequence: CASSLVSGGEGYTF.

This clonotype occurred many times. The V call is TRBV20-1, the J call TRBJ2-7; 7 bases line up with TRBD1. Germline V gives CDR1 DFQATT, CDR2 SNEGSKA (reference sequence). The CDR3 is 14 residues long. The V segment lost 0 bases and the J segment 0 bases; nucleotides outside the gene matches: 2. Here the CDR3 DNA reads TGCAGTGCTAGAGATACAGGGGTCTCCTACGAGCAGTACTTC. Encoded protein: CSARDTGVSYEQYF.

This rearrangement joins TRBV20-1 to TRBJ1-5; no firm D call. The V gene lost 0 bases and the J gene lost 3 bases, with 9 bases spanning the gap. Germline V CDR1 and CDR2: DFQATT, SNEGSKA (reference sequence). The CDR3 loop spans 14 amino acids. The CDR3: CSAREAQYNQPQHF. In DNA, the CDR3 is TGCAGTGCTAGAGAGGCACAGTACAATCAGCCCCAGCATTTT.

This clonotype has a count of ten or more. V gene TRBV27 combines with J gene TRBJ2-1; 9 positions match TRBD2. This CDR3 is built from 17 residues. CDR1 and CDR2 from the germline V gene are MNHEY and SMNVEV (reference sequence). Trimming at V came to 5 bases and at J to 4 bases, leaving 12 bases not matched to a gene. The CDR3 loop is CASSPLGGGAGYNEQFF. CDR3 DNA sequence: TGTGCCAGCAGTCCCCTTGGCGGGGGGGCGGGGTACAATGAGCAGTTCTTC.

The sample holds many counts of this clonotype. This chain connects TRBV3-1 to TRBJ2-7; 7 nucleotides agree with TRBD2. The CDR3 loop spans 14 amino acids. Germline V CDR1 and CDR2: LGHDT, YNNKEL (reference sequence). V lost 4 bases and J lost 4; bases outside the gene matches: 7. DNA for the CDR3: TGTGCCAGCAGCCCTTCCGGGGGGTGGTACGAGCAGTACTTC. This translates into CASSPSGGWYEQYF.

This clonotype was observed at least ten times. V gene TRBV19 combines with J gene TRBJ1-2; 8 bases map to TRBD1. Germline lookup yields CDR1 LNHDA and CDR2 SQIVND (reference sequence). The CDR3 has 14 amino acids. After removal of 6 bases from V and 6 bases from J, the junction contained 9 bases not matched to a gene. CDR3 DNA: TGTGCCAGTAGCCGACAGGGGAGATTCGATGGCTACACCTTC. Translating it yields CASSRQGRFDGYTF.

This clonotype came up many times. The chain links TRBV11-2 to TRBJ2-4; D unclear. The CDR3 length is 13 residues. Germline V gives CDR1 SGHAT, CDR2 FQNNGV. Trimming stripped 1 base from V and 13 bases from J, with 14 bases between. The CDR3 loop reads CASSLVGPSAQYF. In DNA, the CDR3 is TGTGCCAGCAGCTTAGTCGGGCCCAGTGCCCAGTACTTC.

This clonotype was seen more than once but under ten times. The J gene is TRBJ1-6, the V gene TRBV7-2; a possible D gene is TRBD1 (6 bases). The V end was cut by 4 bases, the J end by 6 bases, with 16 bases between. The germline V gene encodes CDR1 SGHTA and CDR2 FQGNSA. The CDR3 is 16 amino acids. The CDR3 is CASSSLAGAINSPLHF. In DNA, the CDR3 is TGTGCCAGCAGCTCACTTGCAGGGGCTATTAATTCACCCCTCCACTTT.

The sample holds many counts of this clonotype. This chain connects TRBV12-3 or TRBV12-4 to TRBJ1-3; D gene ambiguous. V lost 5 bases and J 0 bases, leaving 11 bases between the germline ends. The CDR3 contains 15 residues. The CDR3 DNA reads TGTGCCAGCAGTGACGGACCGAGCTCTGGAAACACCATATATTTT. Amino acids: CASSDGPSSGNTIYF.

This clonotype has a count of ten or more. This chain connects TRBV5-1 to TRBJ2-1; perhaps TRBD1 as D (6 bases). The CDR3 loop spans 15 amino acids. Trimming cost V 4 bases and J 6 bases, with 17 bases left between them. Per germline, CDR1 SGHRS and CDR2 YFSETQ. In nucleotides, the CDR3 is TGCGCCAGCAGCCACAAGGACAGATGGGTCAATGAGCAGTTCTTC. As protein: CASSHKDRWVNEQFF.

This clonotype was picked up many times. This chain joins TRBV10-2 and TRBJ2-7, with D possibly matching TRBD1 (6 bases). Per germline, CDR1 WSHSY and CDR2 SAAADI. V lost 6 bases and J lost 2, with 17 bases in between. This CDR3 is 15 amino acids long. The DNA of the CDR3 is TGCGCCAGCAGAGGTACTACAGGGCACCCCTACGAGCAGTACTTC. Its protein product is CASRGTTGHPYEQYF.

V usage is TRBV29-1 and J usage is TRBJ2-7, with 11 bases fitting TRBD2. In germline, CDR1 is SQVTM, CDR2 ANQGSEA. The CDR3 is 16 amino acids. V gave up 8 bases and J gave up 0 bases; unmatched junction bases: 12. CDR3 DNA sequence: TGCAGCTCTAAGGGCGGGACTAGCGGCCCCTCCTACGAGCAGTACTTC. Translating gives CSSKGGTSGPSYEQYF.

In this sample, this clonotype is medium-sized. This chain joins TRBV7-2 and TRBJ2-1; 8 nucleotides line up with TRBD2. There are 16 residues in the CDR3. V gave up 1 base and J gave up 0 bases; unmatched junction bases: 2. CDR1 SGHTA and CDR2 FQGNSA come from the germline V gene. The chain's CDR3 is CASSLERGPSYNEQFF. CDR3 DNA sequence: TGTGCCAGCAGCTTAGAGCGGGGGCCCTCCTACAATGAGCAGTTCTTC.

This clonotype appeared many times. The J gene is TRBJ2-7, the V gene TRBV27; D unresolved. V shed 5 bases and J shed 2 bases, with 10 bases lying between them. The CDR3 runs 13 residues. From germline, CDR1 is MNHEY and CDR2 SMNVEV (reference sequence). CDR3 DNA sequence: TGTGCCAGCAGTCCCGGTAGGGCCTACGAGCAGTACTTC. It translates to CASSPGRAYEQYF.

Many counts were recorded for this clonotype. The genes are TRBV3-1 and TRBJ2-1; TRBD2 aligns across 9 bases. Germline-derived CDR1 and CDR2 are LGHDT and YNNKEL (reference sequence). J was trimmed by 1 base and V by 2 bases; bases with no gene match: 12. This CDR3 has 19 residues. The CDR3 DNA follows: TGTGCCAGCAGCCAATTGGCTGGGGCGGGGGGGCCTTCCTACAATGAGCAGTTCTTC. This encodes CASSQLAGAGGPSYNEQFF.

This clonotype was recorded many times. This chain joins TRBV12-3 or TRBV12-4 and TRBJ2-1; D is undetermined. The germline V and J ends were trimmed by 1 base and 7 bases, with 5 bases remaining between them. This CDR3 is 12 amino acids long. As DNA, the CDR3 is TGTGCCAGCAGTTTAGGCCCTAATGAGCAGTTCTTC. Amino acids: CASSLGPNEQFF.

Ten or more counts support this clonotype. The chain carries TRBV5-1 and TRBJ1-4, with a possible D match to TRBD1 (6 bases). This CDR3 has 16 amino acids. V lost 0 bases and J 4 bases, leaving 13 bases between the germline ends. The germline V gene has CDR1 SGHRS and CDR2 YFSETQ. The CDR3 protein is CASSLAAGAINEKLFF. Written as DNA, the CDR3 is TGCGCCAGCAGCTTGGCAGCGGGGGCCATTAATGAAAAACTGTTTTTT.

This clonotype was seen many times. This rearrangement joins TRBV5-1 to TRBJ1-5; a possible D gene is TRBD1 (6 bases). CDR3 length: 13 amino acids. V dropped 3 bases and J dropped 3 bases, with 7 bases sitting between them. In germline, CDR1 is SGHRS, CDR2 YFSETQ. The CDR3 coding sequence is TGCGCCAGCAGCTGGGACAACAATCAGCCCCAGCATTTT. Its translation is CASSWDNNQPQHF.

This clonotype was seen ten or more times. The rearrangement uses TRBV5-1 and TRBJ1-1, with TRBD1 as a possible D gene (5 bases). Germline V gives CDR1 SGHRS, CDR2 YFSETQ. The CDR3 runs 14 residues. The V gene lost 1 base and the J gene lost 3 bases, with 10 bases spanning the gap. The CDR3 here is CASSLNRWDTEAFF. In nucleotides, the CDR3 is TGCGCCAGCAGCTTGAACAGGTGGGACACTGAAGCTTTCTTT.

By proportion, this clonotype is large. This chain uses TRBV10-3 with TRBJ2-5; 14 positions agree with TRBD2. V lost 3 bases, J lost 5 bases, and 5 bases stayed unmatched. Germline CDR1 ENHRY, CDR2 SYGVKD. The CDR3 loop spans 16 amino acids. The CDR3 loop is CAISDPGTSGGETQYF. In DNA form, the CDR3 reads TGTGCCATCAGTGATCCCGGGACTAGCGGGGGTGAGACCCAGTACTTC.

This clonotype was observed many times. The chain carries TRBV3-1 and TRBJ2-1; D is perhaps TRBD1 (6 bases). The germline V gene has CDR1 LGHDT and CDR2 YNNKEL (reference sequence). V gave up 1 base and J gave up 3 bases, with 10 bases separating them. The CDR3 has 15 amino acids. CDR3 amino acids: CASSQGQEVYNEQFF. The CDR3 bases are TGTGCCAGCAGCCAAGGACAGGAGGTCTACAATGAGCAGTTCTTC.